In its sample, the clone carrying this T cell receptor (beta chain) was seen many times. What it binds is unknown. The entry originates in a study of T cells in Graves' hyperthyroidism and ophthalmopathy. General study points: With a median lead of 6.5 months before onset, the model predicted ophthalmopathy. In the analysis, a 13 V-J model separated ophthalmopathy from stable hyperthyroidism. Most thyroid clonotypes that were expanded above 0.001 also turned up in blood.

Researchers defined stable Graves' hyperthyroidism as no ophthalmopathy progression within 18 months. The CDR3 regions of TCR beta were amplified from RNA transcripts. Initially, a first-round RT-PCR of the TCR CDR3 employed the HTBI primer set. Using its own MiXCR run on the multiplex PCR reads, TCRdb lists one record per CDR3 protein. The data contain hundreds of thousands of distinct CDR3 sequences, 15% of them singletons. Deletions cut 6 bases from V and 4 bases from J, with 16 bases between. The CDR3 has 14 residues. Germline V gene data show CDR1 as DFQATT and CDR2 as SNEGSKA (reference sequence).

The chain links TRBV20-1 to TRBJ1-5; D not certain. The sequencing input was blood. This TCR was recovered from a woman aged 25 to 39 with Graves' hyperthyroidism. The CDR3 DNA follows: TGCAGTGCCCCCGGGTCACGGAAAAATCAGCCCCAGCATTTT. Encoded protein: CSAPGSRKNQPQHF.